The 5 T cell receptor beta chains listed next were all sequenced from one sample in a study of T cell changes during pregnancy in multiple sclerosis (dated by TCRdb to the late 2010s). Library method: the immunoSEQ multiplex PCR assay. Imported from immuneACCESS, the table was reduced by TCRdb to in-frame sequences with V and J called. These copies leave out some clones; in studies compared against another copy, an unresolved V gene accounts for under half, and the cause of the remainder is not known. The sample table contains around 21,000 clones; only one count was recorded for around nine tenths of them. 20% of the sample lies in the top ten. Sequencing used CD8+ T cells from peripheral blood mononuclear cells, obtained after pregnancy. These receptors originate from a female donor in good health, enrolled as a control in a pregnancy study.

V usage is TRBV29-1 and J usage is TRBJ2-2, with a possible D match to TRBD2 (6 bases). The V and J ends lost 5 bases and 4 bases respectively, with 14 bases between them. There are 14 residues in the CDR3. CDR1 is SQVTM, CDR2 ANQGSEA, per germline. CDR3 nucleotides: TGCAGCGTTCTTGTAAGCGGGTTCACCGGGGAGCTGTTTTTT. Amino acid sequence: CSVLVSGFTGELFF.

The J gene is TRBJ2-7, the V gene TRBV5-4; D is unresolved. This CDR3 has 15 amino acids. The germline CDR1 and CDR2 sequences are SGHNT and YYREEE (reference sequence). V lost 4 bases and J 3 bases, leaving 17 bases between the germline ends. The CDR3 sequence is CASSPTAGPHYEQYF. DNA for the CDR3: TGTGCCAGCAGCCCGACGGCAGGTCCCCACTACGAGCAGTACTTC.

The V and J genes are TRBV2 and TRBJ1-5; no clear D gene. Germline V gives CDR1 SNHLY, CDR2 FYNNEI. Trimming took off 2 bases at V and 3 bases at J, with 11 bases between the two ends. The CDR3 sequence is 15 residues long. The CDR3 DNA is TGTGCCAGCAGTGAAAGATGGGGAGACAATCAGCCCCAGCATTTT. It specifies CASSERWGDNQPQHF.

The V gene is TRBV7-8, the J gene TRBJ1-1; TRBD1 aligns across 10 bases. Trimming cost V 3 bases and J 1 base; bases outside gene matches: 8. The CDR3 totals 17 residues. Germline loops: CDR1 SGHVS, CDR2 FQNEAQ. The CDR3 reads CASSFPGQGSSNTEAFF. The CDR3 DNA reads TGTGCCAGCAGCTTCCCGGGACAGGGGTCATCGAACACTGAAGCTTTCTTT.

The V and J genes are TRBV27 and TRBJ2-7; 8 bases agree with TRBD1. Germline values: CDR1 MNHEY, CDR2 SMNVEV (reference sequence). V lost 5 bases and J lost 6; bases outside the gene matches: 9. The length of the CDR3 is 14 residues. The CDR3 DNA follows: TGTGCCAGCAGTCTAACGACAGGGGTGGGCGAGCAGTACTTC. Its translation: CASSLTTGVGEQYF.